These T cell receptor beta chains were read from a single sample in a study of brain T cells in children with intractable seizures. Sequencing used immunoSEQ multiplex PCR; TCRdb keeps in-frame clones, though not all of them. The top ten clones hold roughly 5.8% of a sample with hundreds of thousands of clones, nearly 95% of them seen once. Source: peripheral blood, taken less than 6 months after surgery. Receptors were obtained from a boy under three years old with tuberous sclerosis and intractable seizures. CDR3s include the opening cysteine and the closing phenylalanine or tryptophan. The D gene is left open where the match is weak. The listing skips clone size in some rows; elsewhere it reads once, few, many or a size class.

clone_size | j_call | v_call | cdr3_length | d_call | cdr3_aa | cdr3_nt
few | TRBJ1-2 | TRBV5-4 | 13 | - | CASSRDGNYGYTF | TGTGCCAGCAGCAGGGACGGAAACTATGGCTACACCTTC
- | TRBJ2-4 | TRBV4-1 | 15 | - | CASSQERLAKNIQYF | TGCGCCAGCAGCCAAGAAAGACTAGCCAAAAACATTCAGTACTTC
- | TRBJ2-1 | TRBV19 | 16 | - | CASSNSGFRSYNEQFF | TGTGCCAGTAGTAATTCAGGGTTTCGCTCCTACAATGAGCAGTTCTTC
- | TRBJ1-1 | TRBV7-3 | 15 | TRBD1 | CASSPVKGAGTEAFF | TGTGCCAGCAGCCCCGTTAAGGGGGCAGGGACTGAAGCTTTCTTT
- | TRBJ2-1 | TRBV27 | 14 | - | CASSPGPDYNEQFF | TGTGCCAGCAGTCCTGGACCTGACTACAATGAGCAGTTCTTC
- | TRBJ1-1 | TRBV2 | 13 | - | CASSGGRNTEAFF | TGTGCCAGCAGCGGGGGGCGGAACACTGAAGCTTTCTTT
- | TRBJ1-2 | TRBV10-2 | 15 | TRBD1 | CASTRDRGDNYGYTF | TGCGCCAGCACCCGGGACAGGGGAGATAACTATGGCTACACCTTC
once | TRBJ2-3 | TRBV30 | 14 | TRBD2 | CAWATGTSGNTQYF | TGTGCCTGGGCGACCGGGACTAGCGGAAATACGCAGTATTTT
- | TRBJ1-2 | TRBV24-1 | 14 | TRBD1 | CATSDPGTVYGYTF | TGTGCCACCAGTGACCCCGGGACAGTGTATGGCTACACCTTC
- | TRBJ2-1 | TRBV11-3 | 13 | - | CASSLAEYNEQFF | TGTGCCAGCAGCTTAGCGGAGTACAATGAGCAGTTCTTC
- | TRBJ1-2 | TRBV11-3 | 15 | TRBD1 | CASSLMTGSDYGYTF | TGTGCCAGCAGCTTAATGACAGGGTCGGACTATGGCTACACCTTC
- | TRBJ2-3 | TRBV11-2 | 15 | TRBD2 | CASSSLRGGGGTQYF | TGTGCCAGCAGCTCACTCCGCGGGGGGGGAGGGACGCAGTATTTT
- | TRBJ1-1 | TRBV19 | 16 | - | CATSRYQGRQYAEAFF | TGTGCCACTTCCCGGTACCAGGGACGTCAGTACGCTGAAGCTTTCTTT
- | TRBJ1-2 | TRBV2 | 13 | - | CACRRPGRYGYTF | TGTGCCTGCCGGAGGCCTGGGAGATATGGCTACACCTTC
- | TRBJ2-1 | TRBV12-3/TRBV12-4 | 13 | - | CASSFRGGGEQFF | TGTGCCAGCAGTTTTCGAGGGGGGGGTGAGCAGTTCTTC
- | TRBJ1-2 | TRBV19 | 13 | TRBD1 | CASSGDRIYGYTF | TGTGCCAGTAGTGGGGACAGGATCTATGGCTACACCTTC
- | TRBJ2-5 | TRBV29-1 | 14 | - | CSVEGGQGRETQYF | TGCAGCGTTGAAGGGGGCCAGGGGCGGGAGACCCAGTACTTC
- | TRBJ2-2 | TRBV6-2/TRBV6-3 | 13 | - | CASSYARPGELFF | TGTGCCAGCAGTTACGCGAGGCCCGGGGAGCTGTTTTTT
once | TRBJ2-1 | TRBV19 | 15 | TRBD2 | CASSTELALYNEQFF | TGTGCCAGTAGTACGGAACTAGCGCTGTACAATGAGCAGTTCTTC
- | TRBJ1-6 | TRBV7-9 | 15 | - | CASTAGSSYNSPLHF | TGTGCCAGCACCGCGGGGAGCTCCTATAATTCACCCCTCCACTTT
- | TRBJ2-5 | TRBV5-4 | 13 | - | CASSLVPQETQYF | TGTGCCAGCAGCTTGGTCCCACAAGAGACCCAGTACTTC
- | TRBJ2-5 | TRBV7-3 | 12 | - | CASSSGGETQYF | TGTGCCAGCAGCTCCGGCGGGGAGACCCAGTACTTC
- | TRBJ2-7 | TRBV14 | 14 | - | CASSPAAFGYEQYF | TGTGCCAGCAGCCCCGCTGCCTTTGGCTACGAGCAGTACTTC
- | TRBJ2-1 | TRBV30 | 16 | - | CAWSVPTTSSYNEQFF | TGTGCCTGGAGTGTTCCGACTACCAGCTCCTACAATGAGCAGTTCTTC
once | TRBJ2-7 | TRBV5-1 | 13 | - | CASSHWGTNEQYF | TGCGCCAGCAGCCATTGGGGTACGAACGAGCAGTACTTC
- | TRBJ2-1 | TRBV24-1 | 15 | TRBD2 | CATSDSPLPGGEQFF | TGTGCCACCAGTGATTCACCACTCCCGGGGGGTGAGCAGTTCTTC
- | TRBJ2-7 | TRBV4-2 | 17 | - | CASSQGTGTAALDEQYF | TGTGCCAGCAGCCAGGGTACCGGGACGGCTGCTTTGGACGAACAGTACTTC
- | TRBJ1-5 | TRBV5-1 | 15 | - | CASRGGPYSNQPQHF | TGCGCCAGCAGGGGAGGCCCCTATAGCAATCAGCCCCAGCATTTT
- | TRBJ1-5 | TRBV18 | 13 | - | CASSPRVHQPQHF | TGTGCCAGCTCACCCAGGGTCCATCAGCCCCAGCATTTT
once | TRBJ2-7 | TRBV28 | 16 | TRBD2 | CASSRPGLAGGYEQYF | TGTGCCAGCAGCAGACCTGGGCTAGCGGGAGGATACGAGCAGTACTTC
once | TRBJ2-7 | TRBV3-1/TRBV3-2 | 14 | - | CASSPGMSSYEQYF | TGTGCCAGCAGCCCCGGTATGAGCTCCTACGAGCAGTACTTC
- | TRBJ2-6 | TRBV29-1 | 19 | TRBD1 | CSVTFPGQFKSSGANVLTF | TGCAGCGTTACCTTCCCGGGACAGTTCAAAAGCTCTGGGGCCAACGTCCTGACTTTC
- | TRBJ1-5 | TRBV28 | 13 | - | CASNIQGNQPQHF | TGTGCCAGCAACATACAGGGCAATCAGCCCCAGCATTTT
once | TRBJ2-5 | TRBV6-5 | 15 | - | CASSREHGSQETQYF | TGTGCCAGCAGCCGAGAACACGGAAGCCAAGAGACCCAGTACTTC
- | TRBJ2-3 | TRBV7-2 | 14 | TRBD2 | CASELAFLADTQYF | TGTGCCAGTGAACTAGCGTTTCTGGCAGATACGCAGTATTTT
- | TRBJ1-2 | TRBV9 | 13 | - | CASSGDTSYGYTF | TGTGCCAGCAGCGGGGACACCTCCTATGGCTACACCTTC
- | TRBJ2-5 | TRBV27 | 14 | TRBD2 | CASRPHLGGETQYF | TGTGCCAGCAGACCCCACCTCGGGGGGGAGACCCAGTACTTC
few | TRBJ1-1 | TRBV7-9 | 17 | TRBD1 | CASSLLGAAGGATEAFF | TGTGCCAGCAGCTTATTGGGGGCGGCAGGGGGCGCGACTGAAGCTTTCTTT
- | TRBJ2-1 | TRBV9 | 16 | TRBD1 | CASSVEGQGPYNEQFF | TGTGCCAGCAGCGTAGAGGGACAGGGCCCCTACAATGAGCAGTTCTTC
- | TRBJ1-4 | TRBV2 | 16 | - | CASSDRRGPREEKLFF | TGTGCCAGCAGTGATAGGCGTGGGCCACGCGAGGAAAAACTGTTTTTT
- | TRBJ2-5 | TRBV5-6 | 14 | - | CASSLVQGRETQYF | TGTGCCAGCAGCTTGGTTCAGGGCAGGGAGACCCAGTACTTC
- | TRBJ2-7 | TRBV5-1 | 14 | - | CASSLATRSYEQYF | TGCGCCAGCAGCTTGGCCACAAGATCCTACGAGCAGTACTTC
- | TRBJ2-3 | TRBV18 | 16 | - | CASSPPRDKVTDTQYF | TGTGCCAGCTCACCACCGCGAGACAAGGTCACGGATACGCAGTATTTT
- | TRBJ2-5 | TRBV11-2 | 16 | - | CASSHWVWGPQETQYF | TGTGCCAGCAGCCACTGGGTTTGGGGGCCTCAAGAGACCCAGTACTTC
few | TRBJ2-7 | TRBV2 | 13 | - | CASRGLGQQEQYF | TGTGCCAGCAGGGGACTGGGGCAGCAGGAGCAGTACTTC
- | TRBJ1-4 | TRBV29-1 | 15 | - | CSVGEIYATNEKLFF | TGCAGCGTTGGGGAGATTTATGCAACTAATGAAAAACTGTTTTTT
- | TRBJ2-1 | TRBV15 | 18 | TRBD1 | CATTSWGQDFGSYNEQFF | TGTGCCACCACCTCTTGGGGACAGGATTTTGGCTCCTACAATGAGCAGTTCTTC
- | TRBJ2-5 | TRBV6-5 | 14 | TRBD2 | CATHSGGSQETQYF | TGTGCCACCCATAGCGGGGGAAGTCAAGAGACCCAGTACTTC
- | TRBJ2-1 | TRBV7-9 | 11 | TRBD1 | CASSMDRVEFF | TGTGCCAGCAGTATGGACAGGGTAGAGTTCTTC
- | TRBJ2-7 | TRBV13 | 14 | - | CASSPRDDSYEQYF | TGTGCCAGCAGCCCCCGGGACGACTCCTACGAGCAGTACTTC
- | TRBJ2-3 | TRBV10-3 | 16 | TRBD2 | CAISESNAGATDTQYF | TGTGCCATCAGTGAGTCGAATGCGGGAGCAACAGATACGCAGTATTTT
few | TRBJ2-3 | TRBV2 | 11 | - | CASSGLGSPYF | TGTGCCAGCAGTGGACTAGGAAGTCCGTATTTT
- | TRBJ2-1 | TRBV4-2 | 16 | TRBD2 | CASSQVASGGYNEQFF | TGTGCCAGCAGCCAAGTGGCTAGCGGGGGCTACAATGAGCAGTTCTTC
- | TRBJ2-7 | TRBV7-9 | 12 | - | CASSSWGFGQYF | TGTGCCAGCAGCTCTTGGGGTTTCGGGCAGTACTTC